A single sample gave rise to the 18 T cell receptor beta chains below, sequenced in a study of cytomegalovirus exposure and HLA in healthy donors. Use of 60 Vbeta and 13 Jbeta primers characterized the PCR. The method was immunoSEQ multiplex PCR; TCRdb's version includes in-frame clones alone and lacks a portion of them. The sample shows about 150,000 clones, over 60% of them seen only once. The sample taken for sequencing was PBMCs. These TCRs come from a man aged 40-49 years in good health and CMV-seronegative.

This clone was detected only a few times. This chain links TRBV2 with TRBJ2-7; D gene uncertain. V was pared by 5 bases and J by 6 bases, with 17 bases between. Per germline, CDR1 SNHLY and CDR2 FYNNEI. The CDR3 is 14 residues long. CDR3 region: CASSLLVHMREQYF. As DNA, the CDR3 is TGTGCCAGCAGTCTCCTAGTCCACATGCGCGAGCAGTACTTC. Variable domain in full (rest from reference TRBV2 and TRBJ2-7): EPEVTQTPSHQVTQMGQEVILRCVPISNHLYFYWYRQILGQKVEFLVSFYNNEISEKSEIFDDQFSVERPDGSNFTLKIRSTKLEDSAMYFCASSLLVHMREQYFGPGTRLTVT.

A few counts support this clone. The genes are TRBV2 and TRBJ1-1, with D hard to call. The V gene's germline CDR1 is SNHLY and CDR2 FYNNEI. V lost 0 bases to trimming and J lost 8 bases, with 10 bases between them. This CDR3 region has 13 residues. CDR3 DNA: TGTGCCAGCAGTGAAGCGAGGGCAGGAGAAGCTTTCTTT. Protein product: CASSEARAGEAFF.

J is TRBJ1-2 and V is TRBV29-1; possible D gene TRBD1, 5 bases. In germline, CDR1 is SQVTM, CDR2 ANQGSEA. Trimming stripped 0 bases from V and 4 bases from J, with 9 bases between. The CDR3 is made up of 13 amino acids. The CDR3 bases are TGCAGCGTTGAAGACAAAAGGGGCTATGGCTACACCTTC. Protein: CSVEDKRGYGYTF.

Remarks on this clone: One end of the junction does not line up with germline, which may come from a read error. The chain joins TRBV30 to TRBJ1-2, with TRBD1 as a possible D gene (5 bases). The CDR3 length is 16 residues. Germline values: CDR1 GTSNPN, CDR2 SVGIG (reference sequence). CDR3: CAWTPGVGMNFGGYPF. CDR3 nucleotides: TGTGCCTGGACCCCGGGGGTGGGAATGAATTTTGGTGGCTACCCCTTC.

The CDR3, as DNA: TGTGCCAGCAGTAGAACCTCACCGGGAGCCTACAATGAGCAGTTCTTC. Encoded protein: CASSRTSPGAYNEQFF. The chain joins TRBV6-6 to TRBJ2-1, with a possible D match to TRBD2 (6 bases). The CDR3 runs to 16 residues. Germline CDR1 is MNHNY and CDR2 is SVGAGI (reference sequence). The V gene lost 5 bases and the J gene lost 2 bases, with 16 bases spanning the gap.

This clone showed up just once. The chain combines TRBV7-6 with TRBJ1-1; tentative D call: TRBD1 (5 bases). There are 15 residues in the CDR3. The ends were cut back, 2 bases at V and 1 base at J, with 11 bases in the middle. The germline CDR1 and CDR2 sequences are SGHVS and FNYEAQ. The CDR3 protein is CASSLPAQGNTEAFF. The CDR3 nucleotides are TGTGCCAGCAGCTTACCGGCGCAGGGGAACACTGAAGCTTTCTTT.

V and J are TRBV7-8 and TRBJ1-2; maybe TRBD1 (6 bases). Looked up from germline, CDR1 is SGHVS and CDR2 is FQNEAQ. This CDR3 spans 12 amino acids. V lost 2 bases and J lost 10, with 11 bases in between. In DNA, the CDR3 is TGTGCCAGCAGCTTACGGAACAGGGACTACACCTTC. Translating gives CASSLRNRDYTF.

The gene calls are TRBV10-1 and TRBJ1-4, with D possibly TRBD1 on 5 matching bases. The CDR3 runs to 14 residues. The V end lost 7 bases, the J end lost 6 bases, and 15 bases lay between the germline ends. Germline assignment: CDR1 WNHNN and CDR2 SYGVQD (reference sequence). The CDR3 is CASKDSPADEKLFF. The CDR3 DNA sequence: TGCGCCAGCAAAGACAGCCCGGCCGATGAAAAACTGTTTTTT.

There are a few counts of this clone. The chain uses TRBV18 and TRBJ2-7; D gene unclear. The CDR3 consists of 17 residues. Germline V gene data show CDR1 as KGHSH and CDR2 as LQKENI. V lost 0 bases, J lost 7 bases, and 22 bases lay in between. As DNA, the CDR3 is TGTGCCAGCTCACCACCGGCGGCTAGAATTGGCTCGGGTGAGCAGTACTTC. As protein: CASSPPAARIGSGEQYF.

The chain couples TRBV4-1 to TRBJ2-1; 7 bases map to TRBD2. Germline CDR1 is MGHRA and CDR2 is YSYEKL. This CDR3 region has 18 residues. Trimming removed 0 bases from V and 0 bases from J; junction bases left unmatched: 8. CDR3 bases: TGCGCCAGCAGCCAAGATGAGGCTAGCGGCACCTCCTACAATGAGCAGTTCTTC. Its translation is CASSQDEASGTSYNEQFF.

This chain uses TRBV9 with TRBJ2-2; TRBD2 aligns across 13 bases. Germline assignment: CDR1 SGDLS and CDR2 YYNGEE. The CDR3 is 19 residues long. After removal of 4 bases from V and 2 bases from J, the junction contained 11 bases not matched to a gene. DNA of the CDR3: TGTGCCAGCAGCCCGGGGAGGGGACTAGCGGGGCTTAACACCGGGGAGCTGTTTTTT. This encodes CASSPGRGLAGLNTGELFF.

The rearrangement uses TRBV5-1 and TRBJ1-1, with unresolved D. CDR3 length: 13 residues. Germline CDR1 SGHRS, CDR2 YFSETQ. V was shortened by 1 base and J by 6 bases, with 10 bases between the two germline ends. The CDR3 reads CASSLRGRAEAFF. Written as DNA, the CDR3 is TGCGCCAGCAGCTTGCGGGGAAGGGCTGAAGCTTTCTTT.

For this clone: Compared with germline, one end of the junction differs, possibly owing to a read error. The rearrangement uses TRBV7-9 and TRBJ2-7, with D possibly matching TRBD2 (6 bases). CDR1 is SEHNR and CDR2 is FQNEAQ in the germline V gene (reference sequence). The CDR3 length is 15 residues. The CDR3, as DNA: TGTTCCAGCAGCTTGGGGGAGGAACTTCCCAGGGAGCAGTACTTC. Translating gives CSSSLGEELPREQYF.

This clone was counted between two and nine times. The chain couples TRBV7-9 to TRBJ1-1, with D possibly TRBD1 on 5 matching bases. This CDR3 region has 15 residues. CDR1 and CDR2 from the germline V gene are SEHNR and FQNEAQ (reference sequence). V was pared by 4 bases and J by 4 bases, with 16 bases between. This CDR3 reads CASSSQGIMSTEAFF. CDR3 coding DNA: TGTGCCAGCAGCTCGCAGGGAATTATGAGCACTGAAGCTTTCTTT.

The chain links TRBV30 to TRBJ1-1; no reliable D call. Germline-derived CDR1 and CDR2 are GTSNPN and SVGIG (reference sequence). There are 12 residues in the CDR3. Trimming pared 5 bases from V and 1 base from J, leaving 8 bases between. The CDR3 DNA is TGTGCCTGGTTCCCAGGGAACACTGAAGCTTTCTTT. This translates into CAWFPGNTEAFF.

CDR3: CASSLGTGIADTQYF. CDR3 coding DNA: TGTGCCAGCAGTTTAGGGACAGGGATCGCAGATACGCAGTATTTT. The rearrangement uses TRBV27 and TRBJ2-3, with 9 bases aligning to TRBD1. V was clipped by 2 bases and J by 4 bases; unmatched bases: 4. CDR1 MNHEY and CDR2 SMNVEV come from the germline V gene (reference sequence). The CDR3 contains 15 residues.

This clone was observed a handful of times. The J gene is TRBJ2-7, the V gene TRBV2; D not resolved. The CDR3 has 10 residues. Germline V lookup: CDR1 SNHLY, CDR2 FYNNEI. The V end lost 4 bases, the J end lost 7 bases, and 5 bases lay between the germline ends. The CDR3 here is CASSVCEQYF. The CDR3 DNA follows: TGTGCCAGCAGTGTCTGTGAGCAGTACTTC.

This chain links TRBV5-4 with TRBJ2-5; D not certain. V lost 4 bases, J lost 5 bases, and 18 bases lay in between. The germline V gene encodes CDR1 SGHNT and CDR2 YYREEE (reference sequence). The CDR3 loop spans 15 amino acids. The CDR3 coding sequence is TGTGCCAGCAGCCCTGACTTAGTGGTTTCCGAGACCCAGTACTTC. Translated, it gives CASSPDLVVSETQYF.